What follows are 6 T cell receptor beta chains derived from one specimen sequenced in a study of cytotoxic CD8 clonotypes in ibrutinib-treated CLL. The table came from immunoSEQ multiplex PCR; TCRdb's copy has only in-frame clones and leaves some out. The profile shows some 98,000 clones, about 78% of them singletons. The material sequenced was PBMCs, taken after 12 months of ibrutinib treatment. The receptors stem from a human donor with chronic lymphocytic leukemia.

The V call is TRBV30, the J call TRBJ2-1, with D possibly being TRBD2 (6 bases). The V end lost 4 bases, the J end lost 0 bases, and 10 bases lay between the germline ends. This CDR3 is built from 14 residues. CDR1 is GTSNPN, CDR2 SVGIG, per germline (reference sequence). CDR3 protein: CAWKRASSYNEQFF. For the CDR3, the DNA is TGTGCCTGGAAGCGGGCGAGCTCCTACAATGAGCAGTTCTTC.

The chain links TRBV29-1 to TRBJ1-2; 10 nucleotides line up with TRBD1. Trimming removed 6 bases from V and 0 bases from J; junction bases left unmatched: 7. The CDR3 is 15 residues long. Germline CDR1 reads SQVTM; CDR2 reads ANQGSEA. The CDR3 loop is CSVRQGAETNYGYTF. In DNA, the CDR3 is TGCAGCGTGCGACAGGGGGCGGAAACTAACTATGGCTACACCTTC.

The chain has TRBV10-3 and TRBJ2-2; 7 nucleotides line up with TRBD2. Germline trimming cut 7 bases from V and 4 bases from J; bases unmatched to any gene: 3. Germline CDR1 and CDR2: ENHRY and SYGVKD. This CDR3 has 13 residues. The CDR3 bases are TGTGCCATCACTAGCGGTCTCACCGGGGAGCTGTTTTTT. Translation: CAITSGLTGELFF.

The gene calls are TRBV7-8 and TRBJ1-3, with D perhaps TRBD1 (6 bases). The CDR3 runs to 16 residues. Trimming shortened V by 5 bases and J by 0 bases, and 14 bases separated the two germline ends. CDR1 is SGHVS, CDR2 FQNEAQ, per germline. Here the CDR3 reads CASSPGGRSSGNTIYF. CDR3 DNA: TGTGCCAGCAGCCCGGGGGGCCGTAGCTCTGGAAACACCATATATTTT.

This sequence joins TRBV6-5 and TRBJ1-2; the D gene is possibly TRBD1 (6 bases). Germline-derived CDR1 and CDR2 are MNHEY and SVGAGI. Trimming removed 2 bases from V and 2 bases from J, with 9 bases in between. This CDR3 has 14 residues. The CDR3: CASSYGGGNYGYTF. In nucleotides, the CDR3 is TGTGCCAGCAGTTACGGGGGGGGCAACTATGGCTACACCTTC.

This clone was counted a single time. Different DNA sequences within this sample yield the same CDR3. This CDR3 is CASSSTSGGRETQYF. The DNA for the CDR3 is TGTGCCAGCAGCTCGACTAGCGGGGGACGGGAGACCCAGTACTTC. The chain has TRBV13 and TRBJ2-5; 12 bases fit TRBD2. CDR3 length: 15 amino acids. With V trimmed by 4 bases and J by 5 bases, 5 bases remained unmatched. The germline V gene has CDR1 PRHDT and CDR2 FYEKMQ (reference sequence).